This entry lists 20 T cell receptor beta chains sequenced from one sample in a study of control samples from healthy donors and cancer patients. Using immunoSEQ multiplex PCR, the repertoire was profiled, and TCRdb retains in-frame clones only, with some absent. The sample records 100,000 to 120,000 clones, around 89% being singletons. Sequencing input: PBMCs. These receptors came from a woman aged 55-75 years with lung cancer.

The chain joins TRBV19 to TRBJ1-2; D gene uncertain. The CDR3 spans 14 residues. Trimming shortened V by 4 bases and J by 0 bases, and 9 bases separated the two germline ends. CDR1 and CDR2 from the germline V gene are LNHDA and SQIVND (reference sequence). The CDR3 loop reads CASSTLKTNYGYTF. The CDR3 bases are TGTGCCAGTAGTACCCTAAAAACTAACTATGGCTACACCTTC.

The V call is TRBV9, the J call TRBJ1-4; the D is unclear. The germline gives CDR1 SGDLS, CDR2 YYNGEE. V shed 1 base and J shed 0 bases, with 4 bases lying between them. The CDR3 is made up of 14 amino acids. The CDR3 loop reads CASSVQATNEKLFF. As DNA, the CDR3 is TGTGCCAGCAGCGTACAGGCAACTAATGAAAAACTGTTTTTT.

The chain combines TRBV2 with TRBJ1-2; D is undetermined. The CDR3 is 14 residues long. From germline, CDR1 is SNHLY and CDR2 FYNNEI. V was shortened by 4 bases and J by 7 bases, with 16 bases between the two germline ends. This CDR3 reads CASSVGEGRRGYTF. The DNA of the CDR3 is TGTGCCAGCAGTGTGGGTGAGGGTAGACGTGGCTACACCTTC.

CDR3 coding DNA: TGTGCCAGCAGCTTGGAGGGTCAGGGGGGATACGAGCAGTACTTC. The encoded protein is CASSLEGQGGYEQYF. The chain has TRBV5-8 and TRBJ2-7, with D possibly TRBD1 on 7 matching bases. Germline V CDR1 and CDR2: SGHTS, YDEGEE. This CDR3 contains 15 residues. Trimming took 0 bases from V and 4 from J, leaving 14 bases between them.

This chain joins TRBV29-1 and TRBJ1-2; D uncertain. The V gene's germline CDR1 is SQVTM and CDR2 ANQGSEA. The CDR3 runs to 12 residues. V was shortened by 8 bases and J by 8 bases, with 18 bases between the two germline ends. The CDR3 sequence: CSSLHPGGGYTF. Written as DNA, the CDR3 is TGCAGCTCCCTCCATCCCGGTGGCGGCTACACCTTC.

Notes on this clone: Germline is not matched at one junction end, which may reflect a read error. The genes are TRBV6-5 and TRBJ2-5; D perhaps matches TRBD1 (6 bases). The CDR3 loop spans 12 amino acids. CDR1 is MNHEY, CDR2 SVGAGI, per germline. Here the CDR3 reads CASRGAQGTQYF. DNA for the CDR3: TGTGCCAGCAGGGGGGCCCAAGGGACCCAGTACTTC.

The rearrangement joins TRBV9 to TRBJ1-5; weak D call: TRBD1 (5 bases). The V end lost 0 bases, the J end lost 1 base, and 8 bases lay between the germline ends. The CDR3 runs to 15 residues. Germline values: CDR1 SGDLS, CDR2 YYNGEE. In nucleotides, the CDR3 is TGTGCCAGCAGCGTAGGGACACTGAGCAATCAGCCCCAGCATTTT. It translates to CASSVGTLSNQPQHF.

This sequence joins TRBV7-9 and TRBJ2-5; tentative D call: TRBD1 (6 bases). Germline lookup yields CDR1 SEHNR and CDR2 FQNEAQ (reference sequence). The CDR3 runs 13 residues. Trimming shortened V by 8 bases and J by 0 bases, and 10 bases separated the two germline ends. CDR3 sequence (DNA): TGTGCCAGCGAGGACAGAAACCAAGAGACCCAGTACTTC. Its translation is CASEDRNQETQYF.

The gene calls are TRBV30 and TRBJ2-7; D not resolved. The CDR3 sequence is 12 residues long. The V gene's germline CDR1 is GTSNPN and CDR2 SVGIG (reference sequence). V dropped 1 base and J dropped 2 bases, with 6 bases sitting between them. The CDR3 sequence: CAWSGPAYEQYF. The CDR3 region has the DNA TGTGCCTGGAGTGGTCCGGCCTACGAGCAGTACTTC.

The rearrangement joins TRBV14 to TRBJ2-5; possible D gene TRBD2, 6 bases. The V end lost 4 bases, the J end lost 2 bases, and 8 bases lay between the germline ends. The CDR3 consists of 13 residues. Germline V CDR1 and CDR2: SGHDN, FVKESK. In nucleotides, the CDR3 is TGTGCCAGCAGCCGGAGGGGACAAGAGACCCAGTACTTC. Encoded protein: CASSRRGQETQYF.

J is TRBJ1-1 and V is TRBV7-3, with D hard to call. The CDR3 has 14 amino acids. The V end lost 1 base, the J end lost 4 bases, and 10 bases lay between the germline ends. Per the germline V gene, CDR1 is SGHTA and CDR2 is FQGTGA. CDR3 residues: CASSLNSVGTEAFF. The CDR3 nucleotides are TGTGCCAGCAGCTTAAATTCAGTTGGCACTGAAGCTTTCTTT.

J is TRBJ2-1 and V is TRBV6-2 or TRBV6-3, with TRBD1 matching 10 bases. Germline CDR1 MNHEY, CDR2 SVGEGT. V lost 0 bases to trimming and J lost 10 bases; unmatched junction nucleotides: 6. The CDR3 runs to 15 residues. The CDR3 spells CASSYSDRGHREQFF. In nucleotides, the CDR3 is TGTGCCAGCAGTTACTCAGACAGGGGGCACAGAGAGCAGTTCTTC.

The chain employs TRBV7-9 and TRBJ2-7; 10 bases fit TRBD2. V lost 6 bases to trimming and J lost 2 bases; unmatched junction nucleotides: 7. The CDR3 extends over 15 amino acids. Germline CDR1 is SEHNR and CDR2 is FQNEAQ (reference sequence). The CDR3 protein is CASSSGTSVTYEQYF. In nucleotides, the CDR3 is TGTGCCAGCAGTTCCGGGACTAGCGTCACCTACGAGCAGTACTTC.

The V and J genes are TRBV7-2 and TRBJ2-2; TRBD1 might be the D (6 bases). This CDR3 has 15 residues. The V gene's germline CDR1 is SGHTA and CDR2 FQGNSA. V was clipped by 5 bases and J by 7 bases, with 17 bases between them. The CDR3 protein is CASSPNPTGNGELFF. The CDR3 DNA follows: TGTGCCAGCAGCCCCAACCCTACAGGGAACGGGGAGCTGTTTTTT.

The chain carries TRBV7-6 and TRBJ2-6, with D maybe TRBD1 (6 bases). Germline assignment: CDR1 SGHVS and CDR2 FNYEAQ. CDR3 length: 16 residues. Trimming pared 1 base from V and 3 bases from J, leaving 10 bases between. The CDR3 region has the DNA TGTGCCAGCAGCTTAGACAGGGCTAATGGGGCCAACGTCCTGACTTTC. Its translation: CASSLDRANGANVLTF.

The V and J genes are TRBV27 and TRBJ2-1, with D perhaps given as TRBD1 or TRBD2 (6 bases each). CDR1 and CDR2 from the germline V gene are MNHEY and SMNVEV (reference sequence). Trimming cost V 4 bases and J 5 bases, with 18 bases left between them. The CDR3 has 16 amino acids. CDR3: CASSSLGARDDNEQFF. CDR3 DNA: TGTGCCAGCAGTTCCCTGGGGGCGCGGGATGACAATGAGCAGTTCTTC.

This sequence joins TRBV12-3 or TRBV12-4 and TRBJ2-3; 7 bases fit TRBD1. The junction had 9 bases not matched to a gene; V was cut back by 7 bases and J by 8 bases. The CDR3 is 13 residues long. In DNA, the CDR3 is TGTGCCAGCACCCTCGGGAACAGGGGTACGCAGTATTTT. This translates into CASTLGNRGTQYF.

There are a few counts of this clone. The V and J genes are TRBV6-2 or TRBV6-3 and TRBJ1-6, with D perhaps matching TRBD1 (6 bases). The length of the CDR3 is 14 residues. CDR1 is MNHEY and CDR2 is SVGEGT in the germline V gene. V was trimmed by 3 bases and J by 8 bases, leaving 11 bases between them. CDR3 protein: CASSYNREYSPLHF. The DNA of the CDR3 is TGTGCCAGCAGTTATAACAGGGAATATTCACCCCTCCACTTT.

V usage is TRBV5-5 and J usage is TRBJ1-5, with no clear D. V gave up 2 bases and J gave up 5 bases, with 14 bases separating them. The germline V gene has CDR1 SGHKS and CDR2 YYEKEE (reference sequence). This CDR3 is 15 amino acids long. CDR3 nucleotides: TGTGCCAGCAGCTTAAGGCTTTGGAGCGATCAGCCCCAGCATTTT. It translates to CASSLRLWSDQPQHF.

The chain employs TRBV13 and TRBJ1-1; 8 bases align to TRBD1. Losses at the gene ends were 5 bases for V and 9 bases for J; bases not matched to a gene: 14. The germline V gene encodes CDR1 PRHDT and CDR2 FYEKMQ (reference sequence). CDR3 length: 15 amino acids. CDR3 amino acids: CASSPLIRPRGQAFF. CDR3 DNA sequence: TGTGCCAGCAGCCCACTTATCCGCCCCAGGGGGCAAGCTTTCTTT.